This T cell receptor (beta chain) is drawn from a study of blood T cell repertoires in COVID-19. With 10 bases removed from V and 4 bases from J, the gap between germline ends came to 10 bases. CDR3 length equals 11 residues. Per germline, CDR1 SNHLY and CDR2 FYNNEI. Methods used by the authors: Counts of nucleated cells, estimated from reference gene primer amplification, were obtained. The table came from immunoSEQ multiplex PCR; TCRdb's copy has only in-frame clones and leaves some out. The V and J calls and the clone size are those of that table, but D and trimming were determined from the DNA. The sample lists some 250,000 clones, roughly nine tenths occurring once. Individuals aged about 18 to 90 years were recruited from about two dozen US areas. Clinical history as reported by participants underpinned cohort assignment.

This clonotype was obtained from a human donor in a cohort exposed to, infected with or recovered from COVID-19 (not recorded which). The donor label of this sample is uncertain. Sequenced material: PBMCs or T cells enriched from blood (not recorded which). This chain uses TRBV2 with TRBJ1-2, with D tentatively TRBD1 (5 bases). This CDR3 reads CATGTGYGYTF. CDR3 in DNA: TGTGCCACCGGGACTGGCTATGGCTACACCTTC.